These 9 T cell receptor beta chains share one sample of origin, sequenced in a study of response to subunit inactivated influenza vaccine. From the RT-PCR reads, TCRdb called clonotypes with MiXCR, one entry per CDR3 protein. The top ten clones hold more than 9.5% of a sample with about 570,000 distinct CDR3 sequences, about 10% of them seen once. This sample was also put to use in a study of T cells expressing NK-cell markers. That report adds: For TCR beta, cDNA was produced by 5'RACE template switching with UMIs.

Specimen: PBMCs from blood, collected on the day of vaccination. These TCRs come from a man aged 45-60 years who received an inactivated influenza vaccine.

The V and J genes are TRBV4-1 and TRBJ2-1; the D gene is possibly TRBD2 (6 bases). Looked up from germline, CDR1 is MGHRA and CDR2 is YSYEKL. V lost 0 bases, J lost 4 bases, and 10 bases lay in between. This CDR3 comprises 15 residues. The DNA for the CDR3 is TGCGCCAGCAGCCAAGATCTAGCGAAATACAATGAGCAGTTCTTC. Translated: CASSQDLAKYNEQFF.

The rearrangement uses TRBV7-9 and TRBJ2-5; 14 nucleotides align to TRBD2. From germline, CDR1 is SEHNR and CDR2 FQNEAQ (reference sequence). With 5 bases clipped from V and 3 bases from J, the junction kept 5 bases outside the gene matches. The CDR3 totals 16 residues. CDR3 DNA sequence: TGTGCCAGCAGCCCACTGACTAGCGGGAGGGAAGAGACCCAGTACTTC. Its translation is CASSPLTSGREETQYF.

This chain links TRBV4-2 with TRBJ2-7; D unclear. In germline, CDR1 is LGHNA, CDR2 YNFKEQ. Trimming removed 0 bases at V and 2 bases at J, with 5 bases between. The CDR3 length is 13 residues. This CDR3 is CASSQDYAYEQYF. As DNA, the CDR3 is TGTGCCAGCAGCCAAGATTACGCCTACGAGCAGTACTTC.

This clonotype occurred a few times. The chain joins TRBV5-1 to TRBJ2-3, with D perhaps TRBD2 (5 bases). Trimming took off 0 bases at V and 7 bases at J, with 15 bases between the two ends. Germline assignment: CDR1 SGHRS and CDR2 YFSETQ. CDR3 length: 15 residues. CDR3 sequence reads: CASSLARRAGNTQYF. The CDR3 DNA sequence: TGCGCCAGCAGCTTGGCCCGGCGGGCCGGAAATACGCAGTATTTT.

The rearrangement joins TRBV15 to TRBJ2-5; perhaps TRBD2 as D (6 bases). The germline gives CDR1 LNHNV, CDR2 YYDKDF (reference sequence). V dropped 3 bases and J dropped 0 bases, with 8 bases sitting between them. The CDR3 has 14 amino acids. The CDR3 DNA follows: TGTGCCACCAGCAGCCGGGGGAACCAAGAGACCCAGTACTTC. It specifies CATSSRGNQETQYF.

The chain uses TRBV5-1 and TRBJ2-1; D perhaps matches TRBD1 (6 bases). The germline CDR1 and CDR2 sequences are SGHRS and YFSETQ. The ends were cut back, 2 bases at V and 0 bases at J, with 18 bases in the middle. The CDR3 contains 18 residues. The DNA of the CDR3 is TGCGCCAGCAGCTTCAGCAGGGGCCGCCCGAGCTCCTACAATGAGCAGTTCTTC. Translated, it gives CASSFSRGRPSSYNEQFF.

The V gene is TRBV6-2 or TRBV6-3, the J gene TRBJ1-2; 9 bases fit TRBD1. Germline CDR1 is MNHEY and CDR2 is SVGEGT. Trimming at V came to 2 bases and at J to 13 bases, leaving 11 bases not matched to a gene. CDR3 length: 14 amino acids. Here the CDR3 reads CASSYTGQGLDSTF. The DNA for the CDR3 is TGTGCCAGCAGTTACACGGGACAGGGCCTGGATTCCACCTTC.

The J gene is TRBJ1-1, the V gene TRBV6-6, with TRBD1 matching 7 bases. With 6 bases clipped from V and 5 bases from J, the junction kept 6 bases outside the gene matches. The CDR3 runs 13 residues. Germline CDR1 is MNHNY and CDR2 is SVGAGI (reference sequence). The CDR3 DNA sequence: TGTGCCAGCAGGATGGCAGGGGGAACTGAAGCTTTCTTT. Its protein product is CASRMAGGTEAFF.

This clonotype appeared a few times. The rearrangement uses TRBV10-3 and TRBJ2-7, with TRBD1 matching 8 bases. The CDR3 totals 18 residues. The V segment lost 2 bases and the J segment 3 bases; nucleotides outside the gene matches: 15. In germline, CDR1 is ENHRY, CDR2 SYGVKD. CDR3 DNA: TGTGCCATCAGTGAGCCCTACGTTTCGACAGGGGTAAGCTACGAGCAGTACTTC. It encodes CAISEPYVSTGVSYEQYF.